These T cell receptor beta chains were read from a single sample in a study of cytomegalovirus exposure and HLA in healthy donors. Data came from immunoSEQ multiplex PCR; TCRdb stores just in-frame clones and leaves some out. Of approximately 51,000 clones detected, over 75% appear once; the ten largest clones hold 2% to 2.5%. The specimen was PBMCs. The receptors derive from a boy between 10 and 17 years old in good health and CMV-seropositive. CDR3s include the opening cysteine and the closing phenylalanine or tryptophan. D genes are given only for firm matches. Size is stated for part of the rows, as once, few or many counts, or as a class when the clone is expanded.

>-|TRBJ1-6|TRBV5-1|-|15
TGCGCCAGCCGACTGACAGGTGTGGGAAATTCACCCCTCCACTTT
CASRLTGVGNSPLHF
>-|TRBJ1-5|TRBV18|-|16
TGTGCCAGCTCATCCGGGATCCGTCACTCTTCGGGGCCCCAGCATTTT
CASSSGIRHSSGPQHF
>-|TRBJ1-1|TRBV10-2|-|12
TGCGCCAGCAGTCGCGGGGACACTGAAGCTTTCTTT
CASSRGDTEAFF
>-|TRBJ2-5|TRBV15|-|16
TGTGCCACCAGCCCTAGGGGATGGGATGGGGAAGAGACCCAGTACTTC
CATSPRGWDGEETQYF
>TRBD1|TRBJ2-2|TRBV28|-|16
TGTGCCAGCAGGGATCCGACAGGGGGCGACGCCGGGGAGCTGTTTTTT
CASRDPTGGDAGELFF
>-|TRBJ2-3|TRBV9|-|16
TGTGCCAGCAGCGGCTCCGGCGGACGGGGTCCAGATACGCAGTATTTT
CASSGSGGRGPDTQYF
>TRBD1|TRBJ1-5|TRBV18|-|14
TGTGCCAGCTCCCTGGACAGGAGCAATCAGCCCCAGCATTTT
CASSLDRSNQPQHF
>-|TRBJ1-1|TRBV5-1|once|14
TGCGCCAGCAGTCGGGGTGTGATGAACACTGAAGCTTTCTTT
CASSRGVMNTEAFF
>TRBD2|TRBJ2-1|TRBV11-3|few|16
TGTGCCAGCAGCCCGGGGGGGGGATCCCCAATGGATGAGCAGTTCTTC
CASSPGGGSPMDEQFF
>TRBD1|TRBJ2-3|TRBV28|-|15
TGTGCCAGCGGGGCCGGGACAGGGTTTCCAGATACGCAGTATTTT
CASGAGTGFPDTQYF
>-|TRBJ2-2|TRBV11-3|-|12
TGTGCCAGCAGCCTCAGCACCGGGGAGCTGTTTTTT
CASSLSTGELFF
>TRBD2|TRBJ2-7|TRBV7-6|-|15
TGTGCCAGCAGCTTAACCCCGGGGGGAAATCCCGAGCAGTACTTC
CASSLTPGGNPEQYF
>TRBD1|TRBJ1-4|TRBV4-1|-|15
TGCGCCAGCAGCCGCACGGACAGGGGCGGAGAAAAACTGTTTTTT
CASSRTDRGGEKLFF
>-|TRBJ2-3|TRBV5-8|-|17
TGTGCCAGCAGTTCGGTCCGGGACTCGTCACGCACAGATACGCAGTATTTT
CASSSVRDSSRTDTQYF
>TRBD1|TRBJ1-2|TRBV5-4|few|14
TGTGCCAGCAGCGCGCAGGGACAGGGCGATGGCTACACCTTC
CASSAQGQGDGYTF
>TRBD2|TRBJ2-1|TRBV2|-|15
TGTGCCAGCCCGCCGGCGGGGGGGCCTTACAATGGGCAGTTCTTC
CASPPAGGPYNGQFF
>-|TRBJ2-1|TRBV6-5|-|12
TGTGCCAGCAGCCCAAACAGATATGAGCAGTTCTTC
CASSPNRYEQFF
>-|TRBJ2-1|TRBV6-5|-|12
TGTGCCAGCAGTTCGCGGGGAGACGAGCAGTTCTTC
CASSSRGDEQFF
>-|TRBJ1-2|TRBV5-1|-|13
TGCGCCAGCAGCCTACAGGGATACTATGGCTACACCTTC
CASSLQGYYGYTF
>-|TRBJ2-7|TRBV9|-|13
TGTGCCAGCAGCGTAGGTAGATCGAGCGAGCAGTACTTC
CASSVGRSSEQYF